The sequence of this T cell receptor (beta chain) was determined in a study of T cell responses to AZD1222 COVID-19 vaccine. The germline V gene encodes CDR1 SGHRS and CDR2 YFSETQ. The CDR3 covers 15 residues. V lost 1 base and J lost 4; bases outside the gene matches: 4. Study-level findings and limits: Just 5 or 6 AZD1222 recipients tested seropositive at baseline. The CD4 TCRs associated with vaccination extended across spike and predominated at 160-218 and 743-854.

Here immunoSEQ multiplex PCR was the method, and the copy in TCRdb shows in-frame clones only, minus some. The data contain over 150,000 clones, 93% of them seen just once; the ten biggest clones take up approximately 1%. Concerning this clone: Its matching antigen is unknown.

The chain uses TRBV5-1 and TRBJ2-1; 8 nucleotides match TRBD2. The receptor's source is an adult who received the AZD1222 COVID-19 vaccine. The material was peripheral blood, obtained 28 days after the second AZD1222 dose. The CDR3 region is CASSLIGTRYNEQFF. CDR3 DNA: TGCGCCAGCAGCTTGATCGGGACTAGGTACAATGAGCAGTTCTTC.